Each of the 20 T cell receptor beta chains below was sequenced from the same sample in a study of T-cell memory formation after mild COVID-19. TCRdb recomputed calls from the 5' RACE reads with MiXCR, one row per CDR3 protein. The sample carries some 300,000 distinct CDR3 sequences, just under 20% recorded once. Specimen: PBMCs or a T cell subset sorted from them (not recorded which). The receptors originated from a man between 18 and 29 years old who had mild COVID-19 (a few samples of this study predate the infection). Cell type and time point are not known.

This clonotype was seen a handful of times. V gene TRBV7-9 combines with J gene TRBJ2-5; perhaps D is TRBD1 or TRBD2 (5 bases each). Germline CDR1 SEHNR, CDR2 FQNEAQ (reference sequence). The germline V and J ends were trimmed by 5 bases and 0 bases, with 10 bases remaining between them. The CDR3 runs 14 residues. The CDR3 DNA sequence: TGTGCCAGCAGCCCGGGGACGGACCAAGAGACCCAGTACTTC. Its protein is CASSPGTDQETQYF. Based on the CDR3 plus reference TRBV7-9 and TRBJ2-5, the full variable domain is DTGVSQNPRHKITKRGQNVTFRCDPISEHNRLYWYRQTLGQGPEFLTYFQNEAQLEKSRLLSDRFSAERPKGSFSTLEIQRTEQGDSAMYLCASSPGTDQETQYFGPGTRLLVL.

This clonotype has just a few counts. V and J are TRBV20-1 and TRBJ2-2; weak D call: TRBD1 (5 bases). The germline V gene has CDR1 DFQATT and CDR2 SNEGSKA (reference sequence). The CDR3 is made up of 13 amino acids. Trimming shortened V by 7 bases and J by 4 bases, and 13 bases separated the two germline ends. The CDR3 DNA reads TGCAGTGGACAGTTCCCGGGCACCGGGGAGCTGTTTTTT. Translated: CSGQFPGTGELFF.

The J gene is TRBJ2-2, the V gene TRBV5-1; the D is unclear. Germline CDR1 is SGHRS and CDR2 is YFSETQ. The V gene lost 1 base and the J gene lost 2 bases, with 12 bases spanning the gap. The CDR3 extends over 16 amino acids. The CDR3 sequence: CASSLRLQINTGELFF. The CDR3 DNA reads as TGCGCCAGCAGCTTGCGGCTACAGATCAACACCGGGGAGCTGTTTTTT.

At least ten counts were recorded for this clonotype. The chain is built from TRBV7-2 and TRBJ2-5, with TRBD1 as a possible D gene (5 bases). This CDR3 region has 13 residues. The V end lost 4 bases, the J end lost 5 bases, and 11 bases lay between the germline ends. Germline V gene data show CDR1 as SGHTA and CDR2 as FQGNSA. The CDR3 nucleotides read TGTGCCAGCAGCTCGACAGTTAAGGAGACCCAGTACTTC. This codes for CASSSTVKETQYF.

This clonotype has only a few counts. The rearrangement links TRBV5-1 to TRBJ2-7; no clear D gene. This CDR3 has 14 amino acids. V gave up 2 bases and J gave up 2 bases, with 11 bases separating them. Germline V CDR1 and CDR2: SGHRS, YFSETQ. The CDR3, as DNA: TGCGCCAGCAGCTTAGTCGGACGGGCCTACGAGCAGTACTTC. Translated, it gives CASSLVGRAYEQYF.

The CDR3 DNA sequence: TGCAGTGCTAGCGGCGGGGGGGGCCATCTTGAGACCCAGTACTTC. It yields the protein CSASGGGGHLETQYF. V is TRBV20-1 and J is TRBJ2-5; 9 bases match TRBD2. Germline V CDR1 and CDR2: DFQATT, SNEGSKA (reference sequence). The CDR3 is 15 amino acids. V lost 3 bases, J lost 5 bases, and 10 bases stayed unmatched.

There are many counts of this clonotype. This chain connects TRBV25-1 to TRBJ1-2, with TRBD1 matching 7 bases. CDR3 length: 15 residues. The J segment lost 10 bases and the V segment lost 2 bases, leaving 13 bases of the junction unmatched. CDR1 MGHDK and CDR2 SYGVNS come from the germline V gene. DNA for the CDR3: TGTGCCAGCAGTGAAATGTTTCGACAGGGAAAGGTCTACACCTTC. Protein: CASSEMFRQGKVYTF.

This clonotype showed up just a few times. This chain uses TRBV7-2 with TRBJ2-1, with TRBD2 matching 16 bases. The CDR3 extends over 20 amino acids. Germline-derived CDR1 and CDR2 are SGHTA and FQGNSA. Trimming took 2 bases from V and 0 from J; bases not matched to a gene: 7. The CDR3 reads CASSLPGTSGGESSYNEQFF. In DNA, the CDR3 is TGTGCCAGCAGCTTACCCGGGACTAGCGGGGGGGAGAGCTCCTACAATGAGCAGTTCTTC. Based on the CDR3 plus reference TRBV7-2 and TRBJ2-1, the full variable domain is GAGVSQSPSNKVTEKGKDVELRCDPISGHTALYWYRQSLGQGLEFLIYFQGNSAPDKSGLPSDRFSAERTGGSVSTLTIQRTQQEDSAVYLCASSLPGTSGGESSYNEQFFGPGTRLTVL.

J is TRBJ1-5 and V is TRBV18, with D possibly matching TRBD1 (5 bases). With 2 bases removed from V and 5 bases from J, the gap between germline ends came to 16 bases. Germline V gene data show CDR1 as KGHSH and CDR2 as LQKENI. This CDR3 comprises 16 residues. The DNA of the CDR3 is TGTGCCAGCTCACCAAACCGGGACGGAACGTATCAGCCCCAGCATTTT. The encoded protein is CASSPNRDGTYQPQHF. The variable domain in full, completed from reference TRBV18 and TRBJ1-5, reads NAGVMQNPRHLVRRRGQEARLRCSPMKGHSHVYWYRQLPEEGLKFMVYLQKENIIDESGMPKERFSAEFPKEGPSILRIQQVVRGDSAAYFCASSPNRDGTYQPQHFGDGTRLSIL.

Only a few counts were recorded for this clonotype. The gene calls are TRBV7-2 and TRBJ2-3; D call uncertain. The CDR3 has 16 residues. Germline-derived CDR1 and CDR2 are SGHTA and FQGNSA. V lost 4 bases and J 6 bases, leaving 20 bases between the germline ends. The DNA for the CDR3 is TGTGCCAGCAGCTCTCCCAGGTCTACCTTGGCCGATACGCAGTATTTT. Its translation is CASSSPRSTLADTQYF.

The gene calls are TRBV5-1 and TRBJ1-2; TRBD1 might be the D (5 bases). The V gene lost 2 bases and the J gene lost 6 bases, with 11 bases spanning the gap. Germline loops: CDR1 SGHRS, CDR2 YFSETQ. The CDR3 has 13 residues. The CDR3 region has the DNA TGCGCCAGCAGCTTTACTGACAGAAATGGCTACACCTTC. Translated: CASSFTDRNGYTF.

This clonotype was picked up a small number of times. The rearrangement links TRBV20-1 to TRBJ1-1; the D is unclear. Germline V gives CDR1 DFQATT, CDR2 SNEGSKA (reference sequence). This CDR3 is 13 amino acids long. V lost 5 bases and J lost 0, with 10 bases in between. DNA of the CDR3: TGCAGTGCTCCCCGGGATCTGAACACTGAAGCTTTCTTT. This codes for CSAPRDLNTEAFF.

This clonotype was found a few times. This rearrangement joins TRBV4-1 to TRBJ2-2, with D uncertain. Germline V gene data show CDR1 as MGHRA and CDR2 as YSYEKL. The CDR3 runs to 15 residues. The V and J ends lost 7 bases and 0 bases respectively, with 12 bases between them. CDR3 sequence reads: CASNGNRANTGELFF. CDR3 DNA: TGCGCCAGCAATGGAAACAGAGCGAACACCGGGGAGCTGTTTTTT.

The V call is TRBV28, the J call TRBJ1-5, with D perhaps matching TRBD1 (6 bases). The CDR3 sequence is 12 residues long. Trimming left V 7 bases short and J 7 bases short, with 11 bases between. Germline lookup yields CDR1 MDHEN and CDR2 SYDVKM. CDR3 protein: CASKLRGQPQHF. The CDR3, as DNA: TGTGCCAGCAAACTCAGGGGACAGCCCCAGCATTTT.

This chain connects TRBV27 to TRBJ1-5; 7 bases map to TRBD1. The germline gives CDR1 MNHEY, CDR2 SMNVEV (reference sequence). The ends lost 3 bases at V and 6 bases at J; junction bases unmatched: 11. The CDR3 is made up of 16 amino acids. Written as DNA, the CDR3 is TGTGCCAGCAGTTTCCGGCGACAGGGATGGAGTCAGCCCCAGCATTTT. This translates into CASSFRRQGWSQPQHF.

The CDR3 DNA reads TGCGCCAGCAGCTTGGGGGTAGGGGGGACAGATACGCAGTATTTT. Translated, it gives CASSLGVGGTDTQYF. The chain employs TRBV5-1 and TRBJ2-3; D possibly uses TRBD1 or TRBD2 (6 bases each). Trimming pared 0 bases from V and 3 bases from J, leaving 11 bases between. Germline values: CDR1 SGHRS, CDR2 YFSETQ. This CDR3 has 15 amino acids.

V and J are TRBV5-1 and TRBJ1-2, with D possibly TRBD1 on 5 matching bases. Germline loops: CDR1 SGHRS, CDR2 YFSETQ. There are 14 residues in the CDR3. Trimming left V 4 bases short and J 8 bases short, with 18 bases between. CDR3 loop: CASSLRDSLNGYTF. CDR3 DNA: TGCGCCAGCAGCCTTCGCGACAGTTTAAACGGCTACACCTTC.

The chain is built from TRBV3-1 and TRBJ2-1, with D unresolved. The CDR3 runs to 14 residues. Germline CDR1 is LGHDT and CDR2 is YNNKEL (reference sequence). Trimming pared 3 bases from V and 5 bases from J, leaving 11 bases between. The chain's CDR3 is CASSHVDLDNEQFF. CDR3 nucleotides: TGTGCCAGCAGCCACGTGGACCTCGACAATGAGCAGTTCTTC.

This clonotype was detected many times. This chain links TRBV20-1 with TRBJ2-1, with TRBD2 as a possible D gene (5 bases). The CDR3 totals 14 residues. Germline V gene sequence: CDR1 DFQATT, CDR2 SNEGSKA (reference sequence). Trimming cost V 1 base and J 5 bases, with 12 bases left between them. In nucleotides, the CDR3 is TGCAGTGCTAGAGGATTGCGGGCTAACAATGAGCAGTTCTTC. Translation gives CSARGLRANNEQFF.

The J gene is TRBJ2-3, the V gene TRBV28; D is perhaps TRBD1 (5 bases). Germline loops: CDR1 MDHEN, CDR2 SYDVKM. V dropped 4 bases and J dropped 4 bases, with 6 bases sitting between them. This CDR3 has 12 amino acids. The CDR3 spells CASSSQADTQYF. The CDR3 nucleotides are TGTGCCAGCAGTTCACAGGCAGATACGCAGTATTTT.